This TCR beta chain was documented in a study of molecular identifiers for immune sequencing clone quantification. Methods described previously were used for bulk TCR libraries, and listed TCR primers were applied. In TCRdb, the PCR reads were re-called with MiXCR into one record per CDR3 protein. The repertoire holds some 650,000 distinct CDR3 sequences, 15% to 20% seen once, with around 0.9% in the top ten. There are 17 residues in the CDR3. This clonotype was recorded a few times. The TCR sequence derives from a human donor in good health. Some libraries in this study had Jurkat cell RNA spiked in. What was sequenced was naive CD8+ T cells from blood, with Jurkat cell RNA spiked in. The sample's subset: FACS-sorted CD8+CD4-CCR7+CD45RA+ naive T cells. This sequence joins TRBV21-1 and TRBJ2-1; TRBD2 was called by the table and not checked on the DNA. TRBV21-1 is a pseudogene segment. CDR3 region: CASSKRSPSGGVDEQFF. The CDR3 region has the DNA TGTGCCAGCAGCAAGAGATCTCCATCGGGAGGGGTGGATGAGCAGTTCTTC.